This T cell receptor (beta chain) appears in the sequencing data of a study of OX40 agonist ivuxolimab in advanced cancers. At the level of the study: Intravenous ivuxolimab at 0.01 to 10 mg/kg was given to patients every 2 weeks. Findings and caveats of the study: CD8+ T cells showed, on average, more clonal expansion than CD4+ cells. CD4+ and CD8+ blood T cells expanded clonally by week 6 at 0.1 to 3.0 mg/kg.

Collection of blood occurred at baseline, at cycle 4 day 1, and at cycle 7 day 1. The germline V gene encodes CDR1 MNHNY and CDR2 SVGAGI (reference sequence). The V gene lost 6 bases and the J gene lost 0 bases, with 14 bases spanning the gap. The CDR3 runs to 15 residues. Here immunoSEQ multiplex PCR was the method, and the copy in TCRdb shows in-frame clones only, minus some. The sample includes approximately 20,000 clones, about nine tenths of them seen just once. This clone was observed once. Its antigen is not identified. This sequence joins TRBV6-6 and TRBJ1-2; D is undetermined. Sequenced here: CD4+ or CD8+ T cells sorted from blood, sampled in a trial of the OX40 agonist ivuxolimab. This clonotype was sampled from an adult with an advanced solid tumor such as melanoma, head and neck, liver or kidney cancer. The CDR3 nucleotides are TGTGCCAGCAGCCCCCTCCAAGAGGCTAACTATGGCTACACCTTC. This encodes CASSPLQEANYGYTF.